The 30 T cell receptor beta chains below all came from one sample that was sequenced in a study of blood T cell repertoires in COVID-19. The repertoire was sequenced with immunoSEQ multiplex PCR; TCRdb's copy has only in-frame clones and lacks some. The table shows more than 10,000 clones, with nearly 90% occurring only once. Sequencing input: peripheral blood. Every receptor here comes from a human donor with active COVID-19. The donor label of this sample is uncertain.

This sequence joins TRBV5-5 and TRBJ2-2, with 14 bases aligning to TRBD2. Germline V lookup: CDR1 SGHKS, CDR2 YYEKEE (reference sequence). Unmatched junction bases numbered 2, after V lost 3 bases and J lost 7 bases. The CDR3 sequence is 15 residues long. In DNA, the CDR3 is TGTGCCAGCAGCTGGACTAGCGGGGGGAACGGGGAGCTGTTTTTT. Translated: CASSWTSGGNGELFF.

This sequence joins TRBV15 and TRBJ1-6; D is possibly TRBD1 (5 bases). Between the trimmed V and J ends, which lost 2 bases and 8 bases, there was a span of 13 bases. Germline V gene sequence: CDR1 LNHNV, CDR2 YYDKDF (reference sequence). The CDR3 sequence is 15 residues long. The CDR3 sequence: CATSRNRGTDSPLHF. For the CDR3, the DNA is TGTGCCACCAGCAGAAACCGGGGGACGGATTCACCCCTCCACTTT.

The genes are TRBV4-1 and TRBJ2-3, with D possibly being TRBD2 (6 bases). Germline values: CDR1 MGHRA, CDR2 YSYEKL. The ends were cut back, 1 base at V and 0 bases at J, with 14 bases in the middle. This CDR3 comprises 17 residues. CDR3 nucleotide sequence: TGCGCCAGCAGCCAAGGGGTCCCAGGGACTAGCACAGATACGCAGTATTTT. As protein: CASSQGVPGTSTDTQYF.

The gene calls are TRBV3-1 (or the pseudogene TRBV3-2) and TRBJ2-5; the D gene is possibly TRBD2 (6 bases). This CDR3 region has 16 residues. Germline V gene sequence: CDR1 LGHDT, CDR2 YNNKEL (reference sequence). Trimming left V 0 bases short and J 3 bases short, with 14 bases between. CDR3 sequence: CASSQDETSDEETQYF. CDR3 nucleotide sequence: TGTGCCAGCAGCCAAGATGAGACTAGTGATGAAGAGACCCAGTACTTC.

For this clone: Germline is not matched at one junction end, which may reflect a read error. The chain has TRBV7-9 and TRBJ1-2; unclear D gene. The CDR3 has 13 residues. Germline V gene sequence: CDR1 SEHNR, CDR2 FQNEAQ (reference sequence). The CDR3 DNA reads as TGTGCCAGCAGCTTTCGGGATTCCTATGACTACACCTTC. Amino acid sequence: CASSFRDSYDYTF.

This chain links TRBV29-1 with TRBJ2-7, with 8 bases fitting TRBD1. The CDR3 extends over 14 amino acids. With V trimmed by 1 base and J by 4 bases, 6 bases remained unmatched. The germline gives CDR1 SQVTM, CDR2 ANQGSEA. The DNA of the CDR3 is TGCAGCGTTGAAGGGGCAGGGGGCATTTACGAGCAGTACTTC. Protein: CSVEGAGGIYEQYF.

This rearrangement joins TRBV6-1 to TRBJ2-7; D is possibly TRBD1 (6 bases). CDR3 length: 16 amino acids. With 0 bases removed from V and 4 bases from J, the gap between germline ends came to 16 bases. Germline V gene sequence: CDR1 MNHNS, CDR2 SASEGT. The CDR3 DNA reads TGTGCCAGCAGTGAAGCGGGACAACAGGGAAAATACGAGCAGTACTTC. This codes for CASSEAGQQGKYEQYF.

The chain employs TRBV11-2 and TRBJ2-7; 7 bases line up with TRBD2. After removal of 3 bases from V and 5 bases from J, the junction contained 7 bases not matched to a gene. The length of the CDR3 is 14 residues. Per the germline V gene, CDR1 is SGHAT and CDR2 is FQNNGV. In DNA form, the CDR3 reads TGTGCCAGCAGCTTCAGGCGGGGGAGTGACGAGCAGTACTTC. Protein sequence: CASSFRRGSDEQYF.

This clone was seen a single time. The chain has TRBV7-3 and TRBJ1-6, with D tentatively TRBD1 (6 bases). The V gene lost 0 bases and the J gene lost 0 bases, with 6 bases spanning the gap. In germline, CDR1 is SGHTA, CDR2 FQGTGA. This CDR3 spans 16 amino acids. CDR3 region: CASSLTGGSYNSPLHF. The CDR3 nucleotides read TGTGCCAGCAGCTTAACAGGGGGCTCCTATAATTCACCCCTCCACTTT.

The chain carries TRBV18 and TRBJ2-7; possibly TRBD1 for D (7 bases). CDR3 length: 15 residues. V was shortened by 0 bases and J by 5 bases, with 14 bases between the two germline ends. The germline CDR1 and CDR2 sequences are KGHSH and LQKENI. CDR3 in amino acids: CASSPPLGGGHEQYF. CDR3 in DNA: TGTGCCAGCTCACCACCTCTCGGAGGGGGCCACGAGCAGTACTTC.

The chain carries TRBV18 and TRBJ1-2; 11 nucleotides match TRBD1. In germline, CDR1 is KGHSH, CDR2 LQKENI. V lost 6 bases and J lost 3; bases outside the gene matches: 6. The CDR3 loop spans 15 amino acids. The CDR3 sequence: CASSQGGQGDYGYTF. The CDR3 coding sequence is TGTGCCAGCTCCCAAGGGGGACAGGGGGACTATGGCTACACCTTC.

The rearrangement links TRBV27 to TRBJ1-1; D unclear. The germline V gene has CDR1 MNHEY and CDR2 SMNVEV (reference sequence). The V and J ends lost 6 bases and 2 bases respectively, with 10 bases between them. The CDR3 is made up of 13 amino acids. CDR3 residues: CASRMARNTEAFF. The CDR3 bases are TGTGCCAGCAGGATGGCACGCAACACTGAAGCTTTCTTT.

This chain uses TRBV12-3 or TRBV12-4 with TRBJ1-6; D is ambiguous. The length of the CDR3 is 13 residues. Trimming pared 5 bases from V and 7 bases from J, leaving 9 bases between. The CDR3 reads CASSPRRNSPLHF. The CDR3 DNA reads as TGTGCCAGCAGTCCCCGGCGGAATTCACCCCTCCACTTT.

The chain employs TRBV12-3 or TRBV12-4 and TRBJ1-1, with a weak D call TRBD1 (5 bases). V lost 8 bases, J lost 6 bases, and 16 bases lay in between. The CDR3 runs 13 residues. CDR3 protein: CASYNTQGAEAFF. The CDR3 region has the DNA TGTGCCAGCTACAATACCCAGGGTGCTGAAGCTTTCTTT.

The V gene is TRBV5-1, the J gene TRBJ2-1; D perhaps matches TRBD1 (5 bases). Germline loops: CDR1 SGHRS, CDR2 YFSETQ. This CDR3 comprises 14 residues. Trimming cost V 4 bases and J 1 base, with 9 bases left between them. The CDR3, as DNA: TGCGCCAGCAGCCTAAGGACATCCTACAATGAGCAGTTCTTC. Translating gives CASSLRTSYNEQFF.

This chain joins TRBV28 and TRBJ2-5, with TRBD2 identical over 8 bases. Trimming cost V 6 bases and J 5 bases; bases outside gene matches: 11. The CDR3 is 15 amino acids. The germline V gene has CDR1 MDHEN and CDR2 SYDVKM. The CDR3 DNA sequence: TGTGCCAGCAGATCGACGGGACTAGTAGGGGAGACCCAGTACTTC. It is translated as CASRSTGLVGETQYF.

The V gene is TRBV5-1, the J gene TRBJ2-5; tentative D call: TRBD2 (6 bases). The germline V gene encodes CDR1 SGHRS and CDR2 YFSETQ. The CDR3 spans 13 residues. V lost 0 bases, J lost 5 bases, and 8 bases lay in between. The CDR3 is CASSLGAGETQYF. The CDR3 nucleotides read TGCGCCAGCAGCTTGGGGGCGGGGGAGACCCAGTACTTC.

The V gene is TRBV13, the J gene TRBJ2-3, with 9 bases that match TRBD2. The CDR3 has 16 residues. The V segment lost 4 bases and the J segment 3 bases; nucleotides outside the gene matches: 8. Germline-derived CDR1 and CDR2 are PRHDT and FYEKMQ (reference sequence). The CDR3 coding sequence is TGTGCCAGCAGCTCCATAGCGGGGGAAAGTACAGATACGCAGTATTTT. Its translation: CASSSIAGESTDTQYF.

CDR3: CASSYSEGFTEAFF. DNA for the CDR3: TGTGCCAGCAGTTACTCGGAGGGGTTTACTGAAGCTTTCTTT. The V call is TRBV6-6, the J call TRBJ1-1; TRBD1 is a possible D gene (5 bases). The germline CDR1 and CDR2 sequences are MNHNY and SVGAGI (reference sequence). The CDR3 runs to 14 residues. Trimming left V 0 bases short and J 5 bases short, with 10 bases between.

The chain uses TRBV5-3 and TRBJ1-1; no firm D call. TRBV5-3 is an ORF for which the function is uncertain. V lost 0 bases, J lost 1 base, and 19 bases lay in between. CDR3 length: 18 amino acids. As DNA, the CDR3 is TGTGCCAGAAGCTTGGTTAGAAAATCGGGTCGAACGAACACTGAAGCTTTCTTT. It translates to CARSLVRKSGRTNTEAFF.

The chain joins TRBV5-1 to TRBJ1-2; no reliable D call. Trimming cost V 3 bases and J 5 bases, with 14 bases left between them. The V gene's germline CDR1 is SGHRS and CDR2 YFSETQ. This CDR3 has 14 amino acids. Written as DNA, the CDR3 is TGCGCCAGCAGCTACGACCCGGGGAGATATGGCTACACCTTC. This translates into CASSYDPGRYGYTF. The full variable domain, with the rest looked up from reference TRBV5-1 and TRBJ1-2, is KAGVTQTPRYLIKTRGQQVTLSCSPISGHRSVSWYQQTPGQGLQFLFEYFSETQRNKGNFPGRFSGRQFSNSRSEMNVSTLELGDSALYLCASSYDPGRYGYTFGSGTRLTVV.

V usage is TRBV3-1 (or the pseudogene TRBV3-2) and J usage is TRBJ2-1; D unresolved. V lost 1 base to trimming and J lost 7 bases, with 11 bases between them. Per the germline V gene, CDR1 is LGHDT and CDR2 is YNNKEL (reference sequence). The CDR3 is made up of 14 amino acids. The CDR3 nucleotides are TGTGCCAGCAGCCAAGTTCGCAGTCGTAATGAGCAGTTCTTC. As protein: CASSQVRSRNEQFF.

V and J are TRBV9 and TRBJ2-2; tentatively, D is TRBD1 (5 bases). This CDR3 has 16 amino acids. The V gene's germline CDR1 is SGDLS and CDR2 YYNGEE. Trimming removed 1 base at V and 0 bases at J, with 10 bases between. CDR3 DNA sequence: TGTGCCAGCAGCGTATTATCCAGGGCGAACACCGGGGAGCTGTTTTTT. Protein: CASSVLSRANTGELFF.

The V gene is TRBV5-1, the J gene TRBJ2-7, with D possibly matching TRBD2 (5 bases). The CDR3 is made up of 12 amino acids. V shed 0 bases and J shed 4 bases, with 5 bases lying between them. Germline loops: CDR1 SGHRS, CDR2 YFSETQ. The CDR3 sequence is CASSLGEYEQYF. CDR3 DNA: TGCGCCAGCAGCTTGGGGGAGTACGAGCAGTACTTC.

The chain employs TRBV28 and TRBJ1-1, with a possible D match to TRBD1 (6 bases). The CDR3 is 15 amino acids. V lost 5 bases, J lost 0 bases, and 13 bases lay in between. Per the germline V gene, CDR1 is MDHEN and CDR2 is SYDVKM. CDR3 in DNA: TGTGCCAGCAGTCAAGTACAGGGAGTGAACACTGAAGCTTTCTTT. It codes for CASSQVQGVNTEAFF.

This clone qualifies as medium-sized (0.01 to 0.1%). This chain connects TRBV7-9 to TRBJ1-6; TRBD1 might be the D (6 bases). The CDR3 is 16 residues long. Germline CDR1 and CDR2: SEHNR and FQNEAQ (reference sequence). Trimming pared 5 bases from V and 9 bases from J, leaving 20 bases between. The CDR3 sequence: CASSIHEQGTRSPLHF. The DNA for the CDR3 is TGTGCCAGCAGCATTCACGAACAGGGCACCCGTTCACCCCTCCACTTT.

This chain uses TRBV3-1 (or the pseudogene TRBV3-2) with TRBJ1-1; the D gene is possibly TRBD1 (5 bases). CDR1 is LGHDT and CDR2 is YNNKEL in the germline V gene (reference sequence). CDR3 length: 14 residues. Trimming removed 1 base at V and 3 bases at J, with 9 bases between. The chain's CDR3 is CASSQGWGDTEAFF. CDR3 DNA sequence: TGTGCCAGCAGCCAAGGTTGGGGGGACACTGAAGCTTTCTTT.

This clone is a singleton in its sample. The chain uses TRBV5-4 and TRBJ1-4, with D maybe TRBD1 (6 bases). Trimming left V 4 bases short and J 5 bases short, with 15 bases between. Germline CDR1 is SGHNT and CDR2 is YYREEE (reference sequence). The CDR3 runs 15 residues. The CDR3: CASSPGGQRNEKLFF. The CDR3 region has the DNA TGTGCCAGCAGCCCCGGGGGGCAGCGGAATGAAAAACTGTTTTTT.

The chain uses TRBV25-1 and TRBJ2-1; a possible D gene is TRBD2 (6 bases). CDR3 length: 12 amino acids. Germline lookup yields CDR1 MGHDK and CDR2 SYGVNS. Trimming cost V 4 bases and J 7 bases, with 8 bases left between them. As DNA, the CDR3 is TGTGCCAGCAGTGCCGGGGGTAATGAGCAGTTCTTC. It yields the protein CASSAGGNEQFF. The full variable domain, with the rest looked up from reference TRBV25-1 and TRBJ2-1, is EADIYQTPRYLVIGTGKKITLECSQTMGHDKMYWYQQDPGMELHLIHYSYGVNSTEKGDLSSESTVSRIRTEHFPLTLESARPSHTSQYLCASSAGGNEQFFGPGTRLTVL.

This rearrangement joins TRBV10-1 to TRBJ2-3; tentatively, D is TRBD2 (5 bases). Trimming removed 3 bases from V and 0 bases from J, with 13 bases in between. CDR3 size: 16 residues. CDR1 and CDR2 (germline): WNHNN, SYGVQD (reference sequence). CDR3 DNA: TGCGCCAGCAGTGATCTTATCGGGGTCAGCACAGATACGCAGTATTTT. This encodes CASSDLIGVSTDTQYF.